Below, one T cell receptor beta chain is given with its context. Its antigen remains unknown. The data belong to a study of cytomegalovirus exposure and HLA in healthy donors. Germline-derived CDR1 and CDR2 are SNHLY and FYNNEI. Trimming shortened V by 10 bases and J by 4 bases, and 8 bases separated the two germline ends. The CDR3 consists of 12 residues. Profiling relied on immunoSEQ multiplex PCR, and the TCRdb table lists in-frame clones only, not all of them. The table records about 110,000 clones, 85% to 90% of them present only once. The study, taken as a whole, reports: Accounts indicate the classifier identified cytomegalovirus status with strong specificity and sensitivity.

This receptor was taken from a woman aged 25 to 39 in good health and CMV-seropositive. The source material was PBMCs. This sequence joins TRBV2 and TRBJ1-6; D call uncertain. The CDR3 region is CATKPYNSPLHF. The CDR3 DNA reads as TGTGCCACCAAGCCTTATAATTCACCCCTCCACTTT.